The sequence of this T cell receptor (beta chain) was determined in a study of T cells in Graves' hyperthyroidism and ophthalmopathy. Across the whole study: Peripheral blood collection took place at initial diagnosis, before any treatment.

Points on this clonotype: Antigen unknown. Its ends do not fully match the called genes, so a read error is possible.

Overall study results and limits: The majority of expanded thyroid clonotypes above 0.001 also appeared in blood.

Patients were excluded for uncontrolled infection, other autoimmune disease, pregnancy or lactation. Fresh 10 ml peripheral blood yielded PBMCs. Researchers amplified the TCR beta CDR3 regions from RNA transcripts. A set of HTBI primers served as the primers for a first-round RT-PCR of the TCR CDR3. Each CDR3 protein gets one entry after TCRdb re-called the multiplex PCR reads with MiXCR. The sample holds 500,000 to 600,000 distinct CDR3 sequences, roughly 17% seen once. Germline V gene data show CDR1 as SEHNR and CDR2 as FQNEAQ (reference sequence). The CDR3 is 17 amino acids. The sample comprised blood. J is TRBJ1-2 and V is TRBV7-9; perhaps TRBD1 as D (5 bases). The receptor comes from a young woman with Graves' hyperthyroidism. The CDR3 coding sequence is TGTGCCAGCAGCTTAGAGCAGGGCGCTGGCTCCTACTATGGCCACACCTTC. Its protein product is CASSLEQGAGSYYGHTF. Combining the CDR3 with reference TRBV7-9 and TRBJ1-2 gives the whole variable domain DTGVSQNPRHKITKRGQNVTFRCDPISEHNRLYWYRQTLGQGPEFLTYFQNEAQLEKSRLLSDRFSAERPKGSFSTLEIQRTEQGDSAMYLCASSLEQGAGSYYGHTFGSGTRLTVV.